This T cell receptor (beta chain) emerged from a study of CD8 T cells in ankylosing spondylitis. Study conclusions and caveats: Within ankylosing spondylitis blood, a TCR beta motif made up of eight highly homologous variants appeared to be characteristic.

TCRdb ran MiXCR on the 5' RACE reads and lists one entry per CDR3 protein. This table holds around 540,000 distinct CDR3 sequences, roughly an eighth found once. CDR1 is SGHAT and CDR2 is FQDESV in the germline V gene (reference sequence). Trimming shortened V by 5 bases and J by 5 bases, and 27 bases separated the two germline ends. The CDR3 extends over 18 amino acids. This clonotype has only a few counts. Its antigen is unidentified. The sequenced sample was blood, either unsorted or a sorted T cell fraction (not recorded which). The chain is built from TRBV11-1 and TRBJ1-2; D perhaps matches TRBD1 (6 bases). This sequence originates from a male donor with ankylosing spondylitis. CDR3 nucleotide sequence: TGTGCCAGCAGCCCCTACGGCCAGGGAACAGGGAGCCCATATGGCTACACCTTC. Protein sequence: CASSPYGQGTGSPYGYTF. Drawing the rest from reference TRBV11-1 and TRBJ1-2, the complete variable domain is EAEVAQSPRYKITEKSQAVAFWCDPISGHATLYWYRQILGQGPELLVQFQDESVVDDSQLPKDRFSAERLKGVDSTLKIQPAELGDSAMYLCASSPYGQGTGSPYGYTFGSGTRLTVV.